A selection of T cell receptor beta chains follows, all from one sample in a study of cytomegalovirus exposure and HLA in healthy donors. Assay: immunoSEQ multiplex PCR; the TCRdb copy retains only in-frame clones and omits some. The table lists 190,000 or so clones, 65% to 85% of them singletons. The specimen was PBMCs. The source is a woman aged 18-29 years in good health and CMV-seropositive. The CDR3 runs from the conserved cysteine through the conserved F or W. The D gene is left open where the match is weak. A clone size is listed for some rows: how often the clone was seen (once, few, many), or a class if it is expanded.

size	J	V	D	DNA	CDR3
.	TRBJ2-5	TRBV7-8	TRBD2	TGTGCCAGCAGCAAACTAGCGGGGCCCTACCAAGAGACCCAGTACTTC	CASSKLAGPYQETQYF
once	TRBJ1-2	TRBV27	TRBD1	TGTGCCAGCAGTTTGGGGACAGGGGGTTCCTACACCTTC	CASSLGTGGSYTF
.	TRBJ1-4	TRBV6-1	.	TGTGCCAGCAGTGAAGCCGGGGGTCGTAATGAAAAACTGTTTTTT	CASSEAGGRNEKLFF
.	TRBJ1-4	TRBV15	TRBD1	TGTGCCAGTGGGGCAGGGGGGAGATATGAAAAACTGTTTTTT	CASGAGGRYEKLFF
.	TRBJ1-2	TRBV5-1	.	TGCGCCAGCAGCGTAGGAGCGTCGCAACTAGCTAACTATGGCTACACCTTC	CASSVGASQLANYGYTF
.	TRBJ2-4	TRBV2	.	TGTGCCAGCGGTGGGATCGGGGGAGCGGACATTCAGTACTTC	CASGGIGGADIQYF
.	TRBJ1-1	TRBV4-3	.	TGCGCCAGCAGCCAAGATCGAGGGAAAAACACTGAAGCTTTCTTT	CASSQDRGKNTEAFF
.	TRBJ2-7	TRBV4-3	.	TGCGCCAGCAGCCAAGATCGGTCCCACTCGGGGTCTCGCGAGCAGTACTTC	CASSQDRSHSGSREQYF
few	TRBJ1-5	TRBV4-1	.	TGCGCCAGCAGCCATAGGGGTGGGCAGCCCCAGCATTTT	CASSHRGGQPQHF
.	TRBJ1-6	TRBV5-1	.	TGCGCCAGCAGCGGGAGGGAGATTAATTCACCCCTCCACTTT	CASSGREINSPLHF
once	TRBJ1-5	TRBV4-3	.	TGCGCCAGCAGCATTGGGAGGGGGAGCAATCAGCCCCAGCATTTT	CASSIGRGSNQPQHF
few	TRBJ1-2	TRBV7-9	TRBD1	TGTGCCAGCAGCTGGACAGGGAGCTATGGCTACACCTTC	CASSWTGSYGYTF
.	TRBJ1-1	TRBV20-1	.	TGCAGTGCTAGTGCAGGTTTATGGGCTTTCTTT	CSASAGLWAFF
.	TRBJ1-5	TRBV5-1	.	TGCGCCAGCAGCCCCGGGAGTCCCAATAGCAATCAGCCCCAGCATTTT	CASSPGSPNSNQPQHF
.	TRBJ1-1	TRBV6-5	.	TGTGCCAGCAGCCAGGGGTTCTTT	CASSQGFF
.	TRBJ2-3	TRBV11-2	TRBD2	TGTGCCAGCAGCCTAACCGACCGGGGGGGCACAGATACGCAGTATTTT	CASSLTDRGGTDTQYF
.	TRBJ2-4	TRBV7-7	TRBD2	TGTGCCAGCAGCTTTTCTCCGGGACTAGCGGGTGCGGACATTCAGTACTTC	CASSFSPGLAGADIQYF
.	TRBJ1-5	TRBV7-2	TRBD1	TGTGCCAGCAGCTTAGGGGACAGGTCGAATCAGCCCCAGCATTTT	CASSLGDRSNQPQHF
.	TRBJ2-7	TRBV7-8	.	TGTGCCAGCAGCCAGCAGGTAGGGGACGAGCAGTACTTC	CASSQQVGDEQYF
.	TRBJ2-5	TRBV18	TRBD1	TGTGCCAGCTCACCGACAGGGCCGGGGGAGACCCAGTACTTC	CASSPTGPGETQYF
.	TRBJ1-1	TRBV5-1	.	TGCGCCAGCAGCTTTGAGGTCGCCGGGGGGCATATGGCTTTCTTT	CASSFEVAGGHMAFF
few	TRBJ2-5	TRBV6-5	TRBD1	TGTGCCAGCAGTTACGGGACAGGGCAAGAGACCCAGTACTTC	CASSYGTGQETQYF
.	TRBJ1-1	TRBV19	.	TGTGCCAGTAGTATCGGGGGTTTGCGAACTTTCTTT	CASSIGGLRTFF
.	TRBJ2-3	TRBV9	TRBD1	TGTGCCAGCAGCGGGGACAGAGATACGCAGTATTTT	CASSGDRDTQYF
.	TRBJ1-1	TRBV5-1	.	TGCGCCAGCAGCTCAGCAGGGGTTGGAATGAACACTGAAGCTTTCTTT	CASSSAGVGMNTEAFF
.	TRBJ1-2	TRBV7-8	TRBD1	TGTGCCAGCAGCCCCCCGGACAGGGAATATGGCTACACCTTC	CASSPPDREYGYTF
.	TRBJ1-2	TRBV15	TRBD1	TGTGCCACCAGCAGAGCCAGACAGGGCCGCGGCTACACCTTC	CATSRARQGRGYTF
.	TRBJ2-3	TRBV5-1	.	TGCGCCAGCAGCTCGAGGTCAGGGAGCACAGATACGCAGTATTTT	CASSSRSGSTDTQYF
once	TRBJ1-5	TRBV6-5	TRBD1	TGTGCCAGCAGGCCACAGGGGGACGACAATCAGCCCCAGCATTTT	CASRPQGDDNQPQHF
.	TRBJ2-3	TRBV4-3	TRBD1	TGCGCCAGCAGCCAAGACGGGACAGATAGCACAGATACGCAGTATTTT	CASSQDGTDSTDTQYF
.	TRBJ1-2	TRBV7-2	.	TGTGCCAGCAGCCCATCCAGGGGATACAGCTATGGCTACACCTTC	CASSPSRGYSYGYTF
.	TRBJ2-7	TRBV2	TRBD2	TGTGCCAGCAGGGAACTTCTAGCGGGGAGCGACGAGCAGTACTTC	CASRELLAGSDEQYF
.	TRBJ2-3	TRBV5-1	TRBD2	TGCGCCAGCAGCTTGGAGACTAGCGGCGGCACAGATACGCAGTATTTT	CASSLETSGGTDTQYF
.	TRBJ2-5	TRBV5-4	TRBD1	TGTGCCAGCAGCCGAGGTGAAAGGACAGGCCAAGAGACCCAGTACTTC	CASSRGERTGQETQYF
.	TRBJ2-1	TRBV28	.	TGTGCCAGCAGTTTATCGACAGTCCAAAGGAATGAGCAGTTCTTC	CASSLSTVQRNEQFF
.	TRBJ1-1	TRBV7-6	.	TGTGCCAGCAGCCCGGAGGGGGAGGGGCCTGAAGCTTTCTTT	CASSPEGEGPEAFF
.	TRBJ1-4	TRBV4-1	TRBD1	TGCGCCAGCAGCCAAATGGGACAGAGTAATGAAAAACTGTTTTTT	CASSQMGQSNEKLFF
.	TRBJ1-2	TRBV9	.	TGTGCCAGCAGCGTTCAAGGGGTTGACTATGGCTACACCTTC	CASSVQGVDYGYTF
.	TRBJ2-1	TRBV19	TRBD1	TGTGCCAGTAGTTATGGACAGGGGGTCGGTGAGCAGTTCTTC	CASSYGQGVGEQFF
.	TRBJ2-3	TRBV6-1	TRBD2	TGTGCCAGCAGGGTAGCGGGGACTGCAGATACGCAGTATTTT	CASRVAGTADTQYF
.	TRBJ2-6	TRBV27	TRBD1	TGTGCCAGCAGCTACGACTGGGACAGAACAATCTCTGGGGCCAACGTCCTGACTTTC	CASSYDWDRTISGANVLTF
.	TRBJ2-7	TRBV6-4	TRBD2	TGTGCCAGCAGCCCGGGGGGGAACAGGTACGAGCAGTACTTC	CASSPGGNRYEQYF
.	TRBJ1-1	TRBV7-6	TRBD1	TGTGCCAGCAGCTTACAGCGACAGGGGGGAAGGGGGAACACTGAAGCTTTCTTT	CASSLQRQGGRGNTEAFF
few	TRBJ2-7	TRBV11-2	.	TGTGCCAGCAGCGCAGTGGGTGGGGGGGCGTCTGGCGAGCAGTACTTC	CASSAVGGGASGEQYF